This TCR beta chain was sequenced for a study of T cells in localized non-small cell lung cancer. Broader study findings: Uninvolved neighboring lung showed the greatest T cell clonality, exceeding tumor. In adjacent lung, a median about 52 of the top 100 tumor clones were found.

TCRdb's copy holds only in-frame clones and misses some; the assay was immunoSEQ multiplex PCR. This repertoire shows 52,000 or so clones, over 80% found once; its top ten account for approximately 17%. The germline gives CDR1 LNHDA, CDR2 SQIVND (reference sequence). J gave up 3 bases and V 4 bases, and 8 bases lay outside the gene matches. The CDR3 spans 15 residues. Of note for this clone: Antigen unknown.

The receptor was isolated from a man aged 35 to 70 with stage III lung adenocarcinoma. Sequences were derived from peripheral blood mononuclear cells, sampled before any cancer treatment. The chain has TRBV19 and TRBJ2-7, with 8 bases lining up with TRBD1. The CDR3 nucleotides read TGTGCCAGTAGTACAAAAGTAGGACAGGGCTACGAGCAGTACTTC. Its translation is CASSTKVGQGYEQYF. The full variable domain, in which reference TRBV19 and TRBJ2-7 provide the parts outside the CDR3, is DGGITQSPKYLFRKEGQNVTLSCEQNLNHDAMYWYRQDPGQGLRLIYYSQIVNDFQKGDIAEGYSVSREKKESFPLTVTSAQKNPTAFYLCASSTKVGQGYEQYFGPGTRLTVT.